This T cell receptor (beta chain) was captured in a study of vaccination and CD4 T cells after COVID-19. For the study at large: Once diagnosed, patients had post-COVID samples drawn a median approximately 100 days later (range 35 to 161). Post-vaccine sampling followed dose two by a median 72 days (range 14 to 241).

This clonotype showed up just a few times. As yet, its antigen is unknown. The junction does not match germline at one end; this may be a read error. Cultured CD4+ T-cell DNA underwent Oncomine TCR Beta short-read sequencing. Each CDR3 protein is one row after TCRdb ran MiXCR on the PCR reads. The table lists fewer than 25,000 distinct CDR3 sequences, roughly 40% of them singletons. CDR1 and CDR2 from the germline V gene are DFQATT and SNEGSKA (reference sequence). The CDR3 extends over 16 amino acids. The sample's time point: late sampling 161 to 241 days after vaccination in a few convalescent patients. Sample treatment: roughly 10-day PBMC culture with coronavirus spike peptide pools or control peptides (ViraFEST assay). Once cultured 10 days, CD4+ T cells underwent isolation by negative selection.

Sequenced material: CD4+ T cells from blood, cultured in vitro, taken about 7 months after SARS-CoV-2 vaccination. This chain connects TRBV20-1 to TRBJ1-3; D unclear. The TCR comes from a human donor who had recovered from COVID-19. This CDR3 is CSARGRGTGAGNTIYF. The CDR3, as DNA: TGCAGTGCCAGAGGTCGGGGTACGGGTGCTGGAAACACCATATATTTT.